A single sample is the source of the 31 T cell receptor beta chains below, sequenced in a study of CD8 T cells in ankylosing spondylitis. One entry per CDR3 protein results from TCRdb running MiXCR on the 5' RACE reads. Of approximately 250,000 distinct CDR3 sequences in the sample, 20% to 30% are singletons; the top ten hold around 0.64%. Source material: blood, either unsorted or a sorted T cell fraction (not recorded which). Every receptor here comes from a male donor with ankylosing spondylitis or in good health (not recorded which).

In its sample, this clonotype was seen many times. The chain couples TRBV5-1 to TRBJ2-1; D may match TRBD1 or TRBD2 (5 bases each). This CDR3 contains 12 residues. Per germline, CDR1 SGHRS and CDR2 YFSETQ. The V end lost 4 bases, the J end lost 8 bases, and 10 bases lay between the germline ends. The CDR3 DNA reads TGCGCCAGCAGCCGGGACGGTTATGAGCAGTTCTTC. Amino acid sequence: CASSRDGYEQFF. Full variable domain (missing parts from reference TRBV5-1 and TRBJ2-1): KAGVTQTPRYLIKTRGQQVTLSCSPISGHRSVSWYQQTPGQGLQFLFEYFSETQRNKGNFPGRFSGRQFSNSRSEMNVSTLELGDSALYLCASSRDGYEQFFGPGTRLTVL.

The chain carries TRBV20-1 and TRBJ2-3; maybe TRBD1 (5 bases). The ends were cut back, 3 bases at V and 0 bases at J, with 7 bases in the middle. Per germline, CDR1 DFQATT and CDR2 SNEGSKA (reference sequence). CDR3 length equals 13 residues. The CDR3 region is CSASGHSTDTQYF. CDR3 sequence (DNA): TGCAGTGCTAGCGGACACAGCACAGATACGCAGTATTTT.

In the case of this clonotype: A much larger clone sits a single nucleotide away, making a read error possible. The chain recombines TRBV20-1 with TRBJ2-3, with 9 bases that match TRBD1. Germline assignment: CDR1 DFQATT and CDR2 SNEGSKA (reference sequence). The V and J ends lost 7 bases and 3 bases, in that order; junction bases with no gene match: 5. The length of the CDR3 is 13 residues. The CDR3 protein is CSVLGQGTDTQYF. CDR3 nucleotide sequence: TGCAGTGTCTTGGGACAGGGAACAGATACGCAGTATTTT.

This clonotype was seen repeatedly, ten times or more. The chain is built from TRBV20-1 and TRBJ1-1; no clear D gene. From germline, CDR1 is DFQATT and CDR2 SNEGSKA (reference sequence). CDR3 length: 12 residues. V was shortened by 5 bases and J by 3 bases, with 10 bases between the two germline ends. The CDR3 spells CSAGRADTEAFF. The CDR3 region has the DNA TGCAGTGCTGGACGGGCGGACACTGAAGCTTTCTTT.

In this sample, this clonotype turned up a few times. The chain carries TRBV20-1 and TRBJ1-2; a possible D gene is TRBD1 (5 bases). Germline V gene lookup returns CDR1 DFQATT and CDR2 SNEGSKA (reference sequence). The CDR3 loop spans 14 amino acids. Trimming took off 8 bases at V and 3 bases at J, with 19 bases between the two ends. CDR3 DNA sequence: TGCAGTTCTTCCCTCAAAGGGACCCACTATGGCTACACCTTC. It translates to CSSSLKGTHYGYTF.

Concerning this clonotype itself: One base away lies a much larger clone, so this may be a sequencing read error. The chain uses TRBV12-3 or TRBV12-4 and TRBJ1-1; D ambiguous. The CDR3 contains 13 residues. Trimming removed 6 bases at V and 3 bases at J, with 11 bases between. CDR3 DNA sequence: TGTGCCAGCAGCCCGAGACGGTACACTGAAGCTTTCTTT. It codes for CASSPRRYTEAFF.

This clonotype appeared many times. V usage is TRBV29-1 and J usage is TRBJ2-5; no definite D call. The CDR3 runs 13 residues. Germline CDR1 reads SQVTM; CDR2 reads ANQGSEA. With 4 bases removed from V and 4 bases from J, the gap between germline ends came to 13 bases. The CDR3 here is CSVGMRARETQYF. The CDR3 bases are TGCAGCGTTGGTATGCGTGCCAGAGAGACCCAGTACTTC.

This clonotype was counted between two and nine times. The chain uses TRBV9 and TRBJ1-6, with D tentatively TRBD1 (5 bases). The CDR3 contains 16 residues. The V gene lost 6 bases and the J gene lost 0 bases, with 13 bases spanning the gap. Germline V lookup: CDR1 SGDLS, CDR2 YYNGEE. CDR3 in DNA: TGTGCCAGCACGGGGGGAGGGAGCTCCTATAATTCACCCCTCCACTTT. Translated: CASTGGGSSYNSPLHF.

This clonotype was seen more than once but under ten times. CDR3 loop: CSAHRGTGSYEQYF. The DNA of the CDR3 is TGCAGTGCTCATCGGGGGACAGGATCCTACGAGCAGTACTTC. The V gene is TRBV20-1, the J gene TRBJ2-7; 8 nucleotides agree with TRBD1. This CDR3 comprises 14 residues. V gave up 5 bases and J gave up 1 base; unmatched junction bases: 7. The V gene's germline CDR1 is DFQATT and CDR2 SNEGSKA (reference sequence).

This clonotype was seen repeatedly, ten times or more. The J gene is TRBJ2-3, the V gene TRBV2; 7 bases map to TRBD1. The trim removed 6 bases at V and 1 base at J, leaving 7 bases unmatched. Germline V gives CDR1 SNHLY, CDR2 FYNNEI. The CDR3 sequence is 15 residues long. The CDR3 DNA reads TGTGCCAGCAGCGCTGGGGACAGCCGCACAGATACGCAGTATTTT. It codes for CASSAGDSRTDTQYF.

This clonotype has a handful of counts. The chain employs TRBV20-1 and TRBJ2-1; TRBD2 might be the D (7 bases). The CDR3 is made up of 16 amino acids. Trimming took off 6 bases at V and 3 bases at J, with 21 bases between the two ends. CDR1 and CDR2 from the germline V gene are DFQATT and SNEGSKA (reference sequence). CDR3 coding DNA: TGCAGTGCAAATCCCTCGGCGGGGGCCCTCTACAATGAGCAGTTCTTC. Translation: CSANPSAGALYNEQFF.

This clonotype appeared a few times. The V and J genes are TRBV12-3 or TRBV12-4 and TRBJ1-4, with D unclear. The CDR3 runs 11 residues. Trimming stripped 3 bases from V and 6 bases from J, with 2 bases between. The CDR3 protein is CASSFYEKLFF. DNA for the CDR3: TGTGCCAGCAGTTTTTATGAAAAACTGTTTTTT.

The chain's CDR3 is CASSVRGLGTEAFF. CDR3 DNA: TGTGCCAGCTCCGTAAGGGGGCTTGGGACTGAAGCTTTCTTT. This chain connects TRBV12-3 or TRBV12-4 to TRBJ1-1; TRBD1 aligns across 7 bases. V shed 8 bases, J shed 5 bases, and the junction held 11 bases outside the gene matches. The CDR3 covers 14 residues.

This clonotype was picked up many times. CDR3 nucleotide sequence: TGCGCCAGCAGCCAAGGGGGTATCGCCCCGACCACCTACGAGCAGTACTTC. Translating gives CASSQGGIAPTTYEQYF. This chain connects TRBV4-1 to TRBJ2-7; no reliable D call. Between the trimmed V and J ends, which lost 1 base and 2 bases, there was a span of 18 bases. The CDR3 is 17 residues long. Germline V CDR1 and CDR2: MGHRA, YSYEKL.

The chain links TRBV19 to TRBJ2-1; D perhaps matches TRBD2 (5 bases). CDR3 length: 15 residues. V was clipped by 4 bases and J by 9 bases, with 19 bases between them. CDR1 and CDR2 (germline): LNHDA, SQIVND (reference sequence). The CDR3 protein is CASSTPRTLNGEQFF. In DNA, the CDR3 is TGTGCCAGTAGTACCCCCAGGACTCTAAATGGTGAGCAGTTCTTC. Combining the CDR3 with reference TRBV19 and TRBJ2-1 gives the whole variable domain DGGITQSPKYLFRKEGQNVTLSCEQNLNHDAMYWYRQDPGQGLRLIYYSQIVNDFQKGDIAEGYSVSREKKESFPLTVTSAQKNPTAFYLCASSTPRTLNGEQFFGPGTRLTVL.

This sequence joins TRBV28 and TRBJ2-7; D remains unclear. CDR3 length equals 14 residues. V shed 5 bases and J shed 3 bases, with 14 bases lying between them. CDR1 and CDR2 from the germline V gene are MDHEN and SYDVKM. In DNA, the CDR3 is TGTGCCAGCAGTCCATCTTTCGGTTACTACGAGCAGTACTTC. As protein: CASSPSFGYYEQYF. Supplemented by reference TRBV28 and TRBJ2-7, the full variable domain reads DVKVTQSSRYLVKRTGEKVFLECVQDMDHENMFWYRQDPGLGLRLIYFSYDVKMKEKGDIPEGYSVSREKKERFSLILESASTNQTSMYLCASSPSFGYYEQYFGPGTRLTVT.

This chain joins TRBV7-9 and TRBJ2-3, with D possibly being TRBD2 (5 bases). The germline V and J ends were trimmed by 5 bases and 1 base, with 13 bases remaining between them. Germline V gene lookup returns CDR1 SEHNR and CDR2 FQNEAQ (reference sequence). This CDR3 is built from 15 residues. The CDR3 loop is CASSQVLGGTDTQYF. The DNA of the CDR3 is TGTGCCAGCAGCCAGGTTCTCGGGGGCACAGATACGCAGTATTTT.

Many counts were recorded for this clonotype. The rearrangement joins TRBV12-3 or TRBV12-4 to TRBJ2-7, with 7 bases aligning to TRBD1. V lost 5 bases, J lost 2 bases, and 6 bases stayed unmatched. This CDR3 is built from 14 residues. CDR3 residues: CASSLRDSTYEQYF. The CDR3 coding sequence is TGTGCCAGCAGTCTCCGGGACAGTACCTACGAGCAGTACTTC.

This clonotype was counted many times. This chain joins TRBV6-5 and TRBJ1-3; 9 bases fit TRBD1. J was trimmed by 0 bases and V by 2 bases; bases with no gene match: 2. This CDR3 comprises 16 residues. In germline, CDR1 is MNHEY, CDR2 SVGAGI. DNA of the CDR3: TGTGCCAGCAGTTACGGACAGGGGAGCTCTGGAAACACCATATATTTT. It is translated as CASSYGQGSSGNTIYF.

This rearrangement joins TRBV10-2 to TRBJ2-4; 13 bases fit TRBD2. The CDR3 consists of 14 residues. Germline V CDR1 and CDR2: WSHSY, SAAADI. Trimming removed 5 bases from V and 8 bases from J; junction bases left unmatched: 3. The CDR3 region is CASSKLAGGDIQYF. Here the CDR3 DNA reads TGCGCCAGCAGTAAACTAGCGGGGGGGGACATTCAGTACTTC.

This clonotype came up many times. V usage is TRBV10-2 and J usage is TRBJ2-3; no clear D. The CDR3 runs to 14 residues. Germline lookup yields CDR1 WSHSY and CDR2 SAAADI. V lost 5 bases, J lost 0 bases, and 9 bases lay in between. The CDR3 reads CASSPLISTDTQYF. CDR3 bases: TGCGCCAGCAGTCCCTTGATTAGCACAGATACGCAGTATTTT.

There are many counts of this clonotype. This CDR3 is CASSPGLANPSSYNEQFF. The CDR3, as DNA: TGCGCCAGCAGCCCTGGACTAGCGAACCCGAGCTCCTACAATGAGCAGTTCTTC. The chain links TRBV4-1 to TRBJ2-1; TRBD2 matches at 9 bases. Germline lookup yields CDR1 MGHRA and CDR2 YSYEKL. V lost 4 bases to trimming and J lost 0 bases; unmatched junction nucleotides: 10. This CDR3 has 18 residues.

The chain carries TRBV12-3 or TRBV12-4 and TRBJ2-7; tentative D call: TRBD1 (7 bases). CDR3 length: 14 amino acids. V was trimmed by 6 bases and J by 2 bases, leaving 14 bases between them. The CDR3 protein is CASSQGGETYEQYF. CDR3 DNA sequence: TGTGCCAGCAGCCAGGGGGGTGAGACCTACGAGCAGTACTTC.

This clonotype was observed at least ten times. The chain combines TRBV10-3 with TRBJ1-6, with unresolved D. Germline values: CDR1 ENHRY, CDR2 SYGVKD. This CDR3 has 14 amino acids. The ends were cut back, 3 bases at V and 4 bases at J, with 7 bases in the middle. The CDR3 spells CAISEVGYNSPLHF. The CDR3 DNA sequence: TGTGCCATCAGTGAAGTAGGGTATAATTCACCCCTCCACTTT.

V is TRBV10-3 and J is TRBJ2-5; 9 bases map to TRBD2. V lost 10 bases, J lost 2 bases, and 8 bases stayed unmatched. Per the germline V gene, CDR1 is ENHRY and CDR2 is SYGVKD. The CDR3 consists of 14 residues. CDR3 in DNA: TGTGCCACCCGAGGTAGCGGGGGACAAGAGACCCAGTACTTC. It yields the protein CATRGSGGQETQYF.

This clonotype was counted between two and nine times. The chain is built from TRBV12-3 or TRBV12-4 and TRBJ1-6; D might be TRBD1 (5 bases). The CDR3 has 12 residues. V lost 6 bases and J 7 bases, leaving 7 bases between the germline ends. The CDR3 region is CASRRGNSPLHF. As DNA, the CDR3 is TGTGCCAGCAGACGGGGGAATTCACCCCTCCACTTT.

This clonotype was observed a few times. The chain employs TRBV20-1 and TRBJ1-1; D is ambiguous. Germline assignment: CDR1 DFQATT and CDR2 SNEGSKA (reference sequence). The CDR3 consists of 15 residues. Trimming stripped 5 bases from V and 5 bases from J, with 21 bases between. For the CDR3, the DNA is TGCAGTGCTTATACTCTAGACCGACCGGGGACTGAAGCTTTCTTT. Residues: CSAYTLDRPGTEAFF.

This clonotype was recorded at least ten times. This chain joins TRBV6-1 and TRBJ1-1, with D unresolved. Germline-derived CDR1 and CDR2 are MNHNS and SASEGT. The V and J ends lost 9 bases and 1 base respectively, with 12 bases between them. There are 13 residues in the CDR3. CDR3 in DNA: TGTGCCAGGTATCCTGGCAGGAACACTGAAGCTTTCTTT. This codes for CARYPGRNTEAFF.

This clonotype was counted at least ten times. The chain uses TRBV3-1 and TRBJ2-5; 12 nucleotides align to TRBD2. The CDR3 has 16 residues. J gave up 4 bases and V 1 base, and 4 bases lay outside the gene matches. CDR1 LGHDT and CDR2 YNNKEL come from the germline V gene (reference sequence). This CDR3 is CASSQGLAGDPETQYF. CDR3 DNA sequence: TGTGCCAGCAGCCAAGGACTAGCGGGGGATCCAGAGACCCAGTACTTC.

Many counts were recorded for this clonotype. The chain recombines TRBV29-1 with TRBJ2-1; 10 nucleotides match TRBD1. The V gene's germline CDR1 is SQVTM and CDR2 ANQGSEA. The CDR3 totals 13 residues. The V and J ends lost 3 bases and 7 bases, in that order; junction bases with no gene match: 3. DNA of the CDR3: TGCAGCGTTGAGAGGGACAGGGGAAATGAGCAGTTCTTC. Translated, it gives CSVERDRGNEQFF.

This clonotype was found many times. The J gene is TRBJ2-2, the V gene TRBV7-2, with no clear D. Trimming pared 5 bases from V and 5 bases from J, leaving 18 bases between. This CDR3 has 16 amino acids. Germline CDR1 is SGHTA and CDR2 is FQGNSA. Here the CDR3 DNA reads TGTGCCAGCAGCCCCAGTGGAGAGGCGAGTACCGGGGAGCTGTTTTTT. Translated, it gives CASSPSGEASTGELFF. Filled out from reference TRBV7-2 and TRBJ2-2, the complete variable domain reads GAGVSQSPSNKVTEKGKDVELRCDPISGHTALYWYRQSLGQGLEFLIYFQGNSAPDKSGLPSDRFSAERTGGSVSTLTIQRTQQEDSAVYLCASSPSGEASTGELFFGEGSRLTVL.